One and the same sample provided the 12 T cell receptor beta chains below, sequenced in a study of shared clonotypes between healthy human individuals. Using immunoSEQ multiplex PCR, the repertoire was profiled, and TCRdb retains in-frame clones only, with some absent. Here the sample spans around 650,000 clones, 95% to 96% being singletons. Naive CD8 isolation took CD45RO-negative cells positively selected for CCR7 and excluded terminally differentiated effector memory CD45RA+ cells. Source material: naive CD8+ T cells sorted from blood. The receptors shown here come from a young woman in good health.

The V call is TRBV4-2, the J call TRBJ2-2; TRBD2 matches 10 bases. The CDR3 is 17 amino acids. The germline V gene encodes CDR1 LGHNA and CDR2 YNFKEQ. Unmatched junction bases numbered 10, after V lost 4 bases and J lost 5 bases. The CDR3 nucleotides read TGTGCCAGCAGCCCCTTTCTAGCGGGAGAAGGGACCGGGGAGCTGTTTTTT. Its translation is CASSPFLAGEGTGELFF.

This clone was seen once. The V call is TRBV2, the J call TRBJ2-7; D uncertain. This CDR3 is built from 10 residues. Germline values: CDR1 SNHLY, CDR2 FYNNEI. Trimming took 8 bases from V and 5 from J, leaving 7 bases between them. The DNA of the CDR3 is TGTGCCAGCGGTGGCCACGAGCAGTACTTC. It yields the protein CASGGHEQYF.

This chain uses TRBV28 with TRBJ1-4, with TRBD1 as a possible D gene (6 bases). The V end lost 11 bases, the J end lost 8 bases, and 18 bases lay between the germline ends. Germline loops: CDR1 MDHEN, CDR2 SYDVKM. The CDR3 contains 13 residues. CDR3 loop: CAGRQANGEKLFF. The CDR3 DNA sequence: TGTGCCGGGAGACAGGCGAACGGGGAAAAACTGTTTTTT. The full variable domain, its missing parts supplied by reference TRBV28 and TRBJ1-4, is DVKVTQSSRYLVKRTGEKVFLECVQDMDHENMFWYRQDPGLGLRLIYFSYDVKMKEKGDIPEGYSVSREKKERFSLILESASTNQTSMYLCAGRQANGEKLFFGSGTQLSVL.

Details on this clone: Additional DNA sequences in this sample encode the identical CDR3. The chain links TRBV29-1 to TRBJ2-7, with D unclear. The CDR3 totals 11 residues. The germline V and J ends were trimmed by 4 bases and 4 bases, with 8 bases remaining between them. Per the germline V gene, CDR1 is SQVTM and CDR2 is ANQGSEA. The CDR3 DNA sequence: TGCAGCGTTGGAGGTGGTTACGAGCAGTACTTC. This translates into CSVGGGYEQYF.

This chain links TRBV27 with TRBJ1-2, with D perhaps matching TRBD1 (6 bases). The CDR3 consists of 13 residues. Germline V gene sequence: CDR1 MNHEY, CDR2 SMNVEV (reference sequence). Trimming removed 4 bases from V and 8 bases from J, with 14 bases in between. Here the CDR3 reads CASSSPGQAGYTF. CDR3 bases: TGTGCCAGCAGTTCTCCGGGACAAGCCGGCTACACCTTC.

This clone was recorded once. The CDR3 sequence: CASSFFDSYEQYF. DNA for the CDR3: TGTGCCAGCAGCTTCTTTGACAGCTACGAGCAGTACTTC. V is TRBV5-4 and J is TRBJ2-7, with a tentative D call TRBD1 (5 bases). With 2 bases removed from V and 3 bases from J, the gap between germline ends came to 9 bases. The CDR3 extends over 13 amino acids. Germline values: CDR1 SGHNT, CDR2 YYREEE (reference sequence).

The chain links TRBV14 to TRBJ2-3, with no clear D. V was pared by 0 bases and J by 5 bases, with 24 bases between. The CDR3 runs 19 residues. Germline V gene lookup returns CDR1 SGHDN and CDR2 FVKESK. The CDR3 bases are TGTGCCAGCAGCCAAGAGGTCTCGTCATACCAGCCGTTGGAAGATACGCAGTATTTT. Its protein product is CASSQEVSSYQPLEDTQYF.

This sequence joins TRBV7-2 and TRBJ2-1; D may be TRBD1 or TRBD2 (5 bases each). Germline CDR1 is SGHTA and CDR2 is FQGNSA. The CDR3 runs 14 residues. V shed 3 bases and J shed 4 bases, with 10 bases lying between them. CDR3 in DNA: TGTGCCAGCAGCTTTGGGACCGCATACAATGAGCAGTTCTTC. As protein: CASSFGTAYNEQFF.

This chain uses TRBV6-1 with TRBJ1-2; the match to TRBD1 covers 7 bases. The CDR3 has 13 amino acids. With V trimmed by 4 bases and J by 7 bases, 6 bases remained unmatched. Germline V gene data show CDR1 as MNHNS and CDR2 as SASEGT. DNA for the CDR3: TGTGCCAGCAGTGGACAGGGAGTTGTTGGCTACACCTTC. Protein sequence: CASSGQGVVGYTF.

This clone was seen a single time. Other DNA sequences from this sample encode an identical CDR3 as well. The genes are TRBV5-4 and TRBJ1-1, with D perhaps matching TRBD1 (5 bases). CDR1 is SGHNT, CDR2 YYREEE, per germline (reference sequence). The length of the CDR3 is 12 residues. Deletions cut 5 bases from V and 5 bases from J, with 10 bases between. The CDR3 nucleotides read TGTGCCAGCAGTTTTGGGGGGACTGAAGCTTTCTTT. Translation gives CASSFGGTEAFF.

The DNA for the CDR3 is TGTGCCAGCAGTTGGGTACAGGGGACCTACAATGAGCAGTTCTTC. This translates into CASSWVQGTYNEQFF. The chain employs TRBV28 and TRBJ2-1; the match to TRBD1 covers 7 bases. This CDR3 spans 15 amino acids. V trimming: 4 bases; J trimming: 2 bases; junction bases outside the gene matches: 5. Germline V lookup: CDR1 MDHEN, CDR2 SYDVKM.

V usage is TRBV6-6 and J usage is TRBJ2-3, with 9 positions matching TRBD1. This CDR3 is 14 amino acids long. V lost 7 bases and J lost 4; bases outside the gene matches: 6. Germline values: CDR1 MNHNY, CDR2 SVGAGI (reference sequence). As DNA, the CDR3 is TGTGCCAGCAATGGGGACAGGGAGGCAGATACGCAGTATTTT. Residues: CASNGDREADTQYF.